This T cell receptor beta chain comes out of a study of beta chain features in type 1 diabetes. Overall study results and limits: Insertions were fewer and deletions more numerous at VDJ junctions in type 1 diabetes patients. All four CD4+ subsets from Type 1 diabetes patients carried moderately but significantly shorter TCRB CDR3s.

The CDR3 is 16 residues long. The V segment lost 5 bases and the J segment 5 bases; nucleotides outside the gene matches: 8. Germline assignment: CDR1 SGHTA and CDR2 FQGNSA. The study reverse transcribed the entire isolated RNA, so it sequenced expressed TCRB transcripts. There were 3.5 million to 4.5 million reads on average in the naive, central memory and regulatory T cell samples. Using immunoSEQ multiplex PCR, the repertoire was profiled, and TCRdb retains in-frame clones only, with some absent. Of hundreds of thousands of clones in the sample, over 12% were seen once. Worth noting for this clone: As yet, its antigen is unknown.

This chain joins TRBV7-2 and TRBJ2-1; 11 positions agree with TRBD2. The source is a man aged 18 to 30 with type 1 diabetes. Sample: naive CD4+ T cells from blood. The CDR3 region is CASSRWRLAGNNEQFF. The CDR3 region has the DNA TGTGCCAGCAGCCGATGGAGACTAGCGGGGAACAATGAGCAGTTCTTC.